These 7 T cell receptor beta chains were all obtained from the same sample, sequenced in a study of cytomegalovirus exposure and HLA in healthy donors. PCR involved 60 Vbeta and 13 Jbeta primers. The assay was immunoSEQ multiplex PCR, and TCRdb's table has in-frame clones only and misses some. The sample consists of about 98,000 clones, around 80% of them appearing once. The source material was PBMCs. Source of these receptors: a man aged 35-49 years in good health and CMV-seronegative.

The gene calls are TRBV10-2 and TRBJ2-5; D unclear. Germline CDR1 and CDR2: WSHSY and SAAADI. This CDR3 spans 14 amino acids. V lost 2 bases to trimming and J lost 1 base, with 8 bases between them. CDR3 DNA: TGCGCCAGCAGTGAGCCTCACACCCAAGAGACCCAGTACTTC. Protein product: CASSEPHTQETQYF.

The V and J genes are TRBV5-3 and TRBJ2-2, with 11 bases fitting TRBD1. TRBV5-3 is designated an ORF whose function remains uncertain. This CDR3 comprises 18 residues. Unmatched junction bases numbered 10, after V lost 4 bases and J lost 2 bases. CDR3 DNA: TGTGCCAGAAGCCCAAAGGGACAGGGGGTGAAAAACACCGGGGAGCTGTTTTTT. The encoded protein is CARSPKGQGVKNTGELFF.

The chain joins TRBV28 to TRBJ1-1, with 8 nucleotides matching TRBD1. V lost 10 bases to trimming and J lost 4 bases; unmatched junction nucleotides: 8. The V gene's germline CDR1 is MDHEN and CDR2 SYDVKM. This CDR3 has 13 amino acids. CDR3 DNA: TGTGCCACCCAGGGGGCGCCGGGCACTGAAGCTTTCTTT. It codes for CATQGAPGTEAFF.

CDR3 in DNA: TGTGCCAGCCTCCGCAGTACATCCCACTATGGCTACACCTTC. Amino acids: CASLRSTSHYGYTF. The chain recombines TRBV6-1 with TRBJ1-2; D call uncertain. V was cut by 8 bases and J by 3 bases, with 16 bases left in between. This CDR3 comprises 14 residues. Germline V CDR1 and CDR2: MNHNS, SASEGT.

V gene TRBV27 combines with J gene TRBJ1-4; perhaps TRBD1 as D (5 bases). Trimming shortened V by 4 bases and J by 7 bases, and 16 bases separated the two germline ends. Germline V CDR1 and CDR2: MNHEY, SMNVEV (reference sequence). The CDR3 contains 15 residues. The CDR3 DNA follows: TGTGCCAGCAGTTCCGGGGGACGGGGTGGTGAAAAACTGTTTTTT. Translated, it gives CASSSGGRGGEKLFF.

The gene calls are TRBV10-1 and TRBJ1-2, with TRBD1 identical over 9 bases. The junction had 4 bases not matched to a gene; V was cut back by 3 bases and J by 8 bases. Germline V gene lookup returns CDR1 WNHNN and CDR2 SYGVQD (reference sequence). This CDR3 comprises 13 residues. As DNA, the CDR3 is TGCGCCAGCAGTGAAGGACAGGGGACGGGCTACACCTTC. Translating gives CASSEGQGTGYTF.

The count of this clone is one. The CDR3 is CASSQEGAPTNEKLFF. The CDR3 region has the DNA TGCGCCAGCAGCCAGGAGGGGGCGCCCACTAATGAAAAACTGTTTTTT. The chain uses TRBV4-3 and TRBJ1-4, with TRBD1 matching 7 bases. Germline values: CDR1 LGHNA, CDR2 YSLEER. This CDR3 region has 16 residues. The junction had 6 bases not matched to a gene; V was cut back by 3 bases and J by 2 bases.